This T cell receptor beta chain was retrieved from a study of shared clonotypes between healthy human individuals. The wider study: Each donor's CD8 memory used one plate, CD8 naive two, each CD4 subset three.

The length of the CDR3 is 15 residues. The germline CDR1 and CDR2 sequences are MDHEN and SYDVKM. V lost 2 bases and J lost 7; bases outside the gene matches: 4. The study's findings and limits: What rarefaction showed was incomplete sorted-subset sequencing despite large depth.

Comments on this clone: Its specificity is not known.

Measured with immunoSEQ multiplex PCR; TCRdb has only the in-frame clones, and not every one. The table includes roughly 680,000 clones, approximately 72% detected once. This sequence originates from a woman aged 30 to 39 in good health. The sequenced sample was memory CD4+ T cells sorted from blood. Specified subset: CD45RA-negative fraction. The gene calls are TRBV28 and TRBJ1-6, with TRBD1 identical over 8 bases. CDR3 in amino acids: CASSLLRGPNSPLHF. The CDR3 coding sequence is TGTGCCAGCAGTTTACTCAGGGGGCCGAATTCACCCCTCCACTTT. Drawing the rest from reference TRBV28 and TRBJ1-6, the complete variable domain is DVKVTQSSRYLVKRTGEKVFLECVQDMDHENMFWYRQDPGLGLRLIYFSYDVKMKEKGDIPEGYSVSREKKERFSLILESASTNQTSMYLCASSLLRGPNSPLHFGNGTRLTVT.